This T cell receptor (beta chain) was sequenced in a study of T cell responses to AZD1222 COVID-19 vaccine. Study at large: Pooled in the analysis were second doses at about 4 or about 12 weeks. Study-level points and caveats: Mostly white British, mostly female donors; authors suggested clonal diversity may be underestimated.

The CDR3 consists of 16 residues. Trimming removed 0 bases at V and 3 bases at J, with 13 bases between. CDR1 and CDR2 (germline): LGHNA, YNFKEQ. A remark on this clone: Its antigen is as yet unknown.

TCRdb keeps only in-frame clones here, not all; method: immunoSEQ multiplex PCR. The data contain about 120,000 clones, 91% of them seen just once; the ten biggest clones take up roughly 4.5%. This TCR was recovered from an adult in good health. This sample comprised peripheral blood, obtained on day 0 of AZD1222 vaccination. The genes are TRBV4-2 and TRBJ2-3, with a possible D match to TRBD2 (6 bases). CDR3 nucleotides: TGTGCCAGCAGCCAAGAGATTGGAGGGTTAACAGATACGCAGTATTTT. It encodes CASSQEIGGLTDTQYF.